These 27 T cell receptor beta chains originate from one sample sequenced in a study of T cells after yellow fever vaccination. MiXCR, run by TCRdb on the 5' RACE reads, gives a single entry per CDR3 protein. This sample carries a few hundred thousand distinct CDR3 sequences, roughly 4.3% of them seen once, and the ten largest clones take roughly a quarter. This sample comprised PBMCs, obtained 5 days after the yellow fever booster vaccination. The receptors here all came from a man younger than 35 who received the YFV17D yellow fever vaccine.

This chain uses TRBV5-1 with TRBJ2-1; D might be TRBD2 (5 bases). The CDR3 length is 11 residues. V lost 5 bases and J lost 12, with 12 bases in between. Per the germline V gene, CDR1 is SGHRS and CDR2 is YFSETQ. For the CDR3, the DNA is TGCGCCAGCAGGGAGGATGACTCGCAGTTCTTC. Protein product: CASREDDSQFF.

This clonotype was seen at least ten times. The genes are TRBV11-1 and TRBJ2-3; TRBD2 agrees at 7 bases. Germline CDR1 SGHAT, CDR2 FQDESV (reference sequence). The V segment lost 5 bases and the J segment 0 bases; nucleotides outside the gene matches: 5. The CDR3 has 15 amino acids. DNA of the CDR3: TGTGCCAGCAGCCTCGGACTAGTGAGCACAGATACGCAGTATTTT. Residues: CASSLGLVSTDTQYF.

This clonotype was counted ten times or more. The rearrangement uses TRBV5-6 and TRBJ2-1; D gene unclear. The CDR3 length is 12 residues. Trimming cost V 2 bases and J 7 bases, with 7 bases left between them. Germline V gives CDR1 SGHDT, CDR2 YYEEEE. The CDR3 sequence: CASSFVLNEQFF. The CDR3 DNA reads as TGTGCCAGCAGCTTCGTGCTGAATGAGCAGTTCTTC.

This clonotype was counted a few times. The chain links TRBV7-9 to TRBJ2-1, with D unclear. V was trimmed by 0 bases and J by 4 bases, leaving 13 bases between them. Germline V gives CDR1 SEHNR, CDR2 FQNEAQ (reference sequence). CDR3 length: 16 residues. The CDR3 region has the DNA TGTGCCAGCAGCTTAGCGGTACAGAAGCGATACAATGAGCAGTTCTTC. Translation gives CASSLAVQKRYNEQFF.

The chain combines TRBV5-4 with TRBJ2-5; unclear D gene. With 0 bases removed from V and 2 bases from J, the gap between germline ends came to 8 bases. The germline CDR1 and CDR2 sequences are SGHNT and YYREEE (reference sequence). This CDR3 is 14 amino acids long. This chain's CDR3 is CASSLGGKQETQYF. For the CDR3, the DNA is TGTGCCAGCAGCTTGGGGGGAAAACAAGAGACCCAGTACTTC.

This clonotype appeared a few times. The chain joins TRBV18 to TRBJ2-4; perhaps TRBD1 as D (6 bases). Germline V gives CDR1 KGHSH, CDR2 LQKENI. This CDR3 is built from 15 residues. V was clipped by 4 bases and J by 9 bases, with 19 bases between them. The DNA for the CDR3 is TGTGCCAGCTCACTCTTACAGGGTAAACAAAGCATTCAGTACTTC. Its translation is CASSLLQGKQSIQYF.

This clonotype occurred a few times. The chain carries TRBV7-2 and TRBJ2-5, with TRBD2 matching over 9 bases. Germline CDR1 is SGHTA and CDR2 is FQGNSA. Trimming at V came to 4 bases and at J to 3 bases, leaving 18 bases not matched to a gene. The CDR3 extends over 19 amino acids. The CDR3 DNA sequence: TGTGCCAGCAGCTCTGAGCCCTGGGCGGGGGGGACATTAAAAGAGACCCAGTACTTC. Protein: CASSSEPWAGGTLKETQYF.

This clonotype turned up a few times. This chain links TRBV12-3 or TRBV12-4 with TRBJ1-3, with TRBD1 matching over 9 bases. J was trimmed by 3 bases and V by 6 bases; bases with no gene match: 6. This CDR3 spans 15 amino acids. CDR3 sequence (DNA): TGTGCCAGCAGGCCAACAGGGGGCCTTGGAAACACCATATATTTT. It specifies CASRPTGGLGNTIYF.

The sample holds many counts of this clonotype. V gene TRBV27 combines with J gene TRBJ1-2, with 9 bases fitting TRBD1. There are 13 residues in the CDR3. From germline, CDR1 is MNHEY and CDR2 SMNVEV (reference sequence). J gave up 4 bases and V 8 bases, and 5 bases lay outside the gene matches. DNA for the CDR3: TGTGCCAGCCGGGGACAGGGATTCTATGGCTACACCTTC. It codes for CASRGQGFYGYTF.

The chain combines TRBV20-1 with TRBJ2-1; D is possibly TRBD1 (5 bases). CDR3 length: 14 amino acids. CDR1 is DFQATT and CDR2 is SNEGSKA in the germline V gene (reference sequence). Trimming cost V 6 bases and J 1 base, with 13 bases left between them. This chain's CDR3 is CSASGHNSYNEQFF. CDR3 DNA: TGCAGTGCGTCTGGACATAATTCCTACAATGAGCAGTTCTTC.

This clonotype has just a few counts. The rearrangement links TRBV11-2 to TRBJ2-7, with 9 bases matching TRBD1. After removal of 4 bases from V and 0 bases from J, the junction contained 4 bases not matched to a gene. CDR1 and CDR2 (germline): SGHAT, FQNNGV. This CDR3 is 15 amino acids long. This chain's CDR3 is CASSSGQGLSYEQYF. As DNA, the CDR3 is TGTGCCAGCAGCTCCGGACAGGGGCTCTCCTACGAGCAGTACTTC.

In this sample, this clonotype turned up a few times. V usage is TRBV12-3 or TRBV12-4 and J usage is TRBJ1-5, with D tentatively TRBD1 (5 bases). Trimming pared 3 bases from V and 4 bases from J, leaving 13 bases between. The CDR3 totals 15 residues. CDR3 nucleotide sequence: TGTGCCAGCAGTTTGACCCAGACAGCGAATCAGCCCCAGCATTTT. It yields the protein CASSLTQTANQPQHF.

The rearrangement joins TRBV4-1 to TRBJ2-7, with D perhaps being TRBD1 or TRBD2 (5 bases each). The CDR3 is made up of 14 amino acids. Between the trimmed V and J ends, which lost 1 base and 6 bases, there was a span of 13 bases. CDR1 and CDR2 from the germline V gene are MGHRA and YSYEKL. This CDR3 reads CASSQGRGALEQYV. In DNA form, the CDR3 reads TGCGCCAGCAGCCAAGGAAGAGGGGCTCTCGAGCAGTACGTC.

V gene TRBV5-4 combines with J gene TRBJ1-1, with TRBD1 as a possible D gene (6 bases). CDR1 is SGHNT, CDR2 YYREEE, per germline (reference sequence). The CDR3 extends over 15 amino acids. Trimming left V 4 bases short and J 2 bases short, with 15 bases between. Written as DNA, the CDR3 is TGTGCCAGCAGCCAATCCACAGGGATCAACACTGAAGCTTTCTTT. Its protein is CASSQSTGINTEAFF.

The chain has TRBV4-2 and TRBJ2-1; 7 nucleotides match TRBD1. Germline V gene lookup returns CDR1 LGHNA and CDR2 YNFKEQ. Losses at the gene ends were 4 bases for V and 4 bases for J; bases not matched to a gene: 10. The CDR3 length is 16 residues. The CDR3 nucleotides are TGTGCCAGCAGCCCCCACCCTGGACAGGAATACAATGAGCAGTTCTTC. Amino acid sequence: CASSPHPGQEYNEQFF.

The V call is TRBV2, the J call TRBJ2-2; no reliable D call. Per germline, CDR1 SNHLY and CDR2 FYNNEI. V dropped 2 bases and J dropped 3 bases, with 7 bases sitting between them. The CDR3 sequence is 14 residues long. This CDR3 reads CASSEPGYTGELFF. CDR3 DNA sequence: TGTGCCAGCAGTGAACCCGGGTACACCGGGGAGCTGTTTTTT.

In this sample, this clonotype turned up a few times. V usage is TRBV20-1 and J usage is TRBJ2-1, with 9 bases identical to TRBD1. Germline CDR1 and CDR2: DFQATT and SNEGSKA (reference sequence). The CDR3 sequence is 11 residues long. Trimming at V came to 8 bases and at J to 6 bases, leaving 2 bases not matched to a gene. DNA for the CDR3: TGCAGTCCGGGACAGGGCAATGAGCAGTTCTTC. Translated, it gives CSPGQGNEQFF.

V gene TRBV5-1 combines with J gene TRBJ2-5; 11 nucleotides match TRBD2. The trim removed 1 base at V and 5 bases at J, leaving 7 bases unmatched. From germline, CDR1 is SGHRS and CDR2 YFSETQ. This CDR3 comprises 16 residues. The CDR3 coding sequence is TGCGCCAGCAGCTTGACGGCTAGCGGGGGGAGGGAGACCCAGTACTTC. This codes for CASSLTASGGRETQYF.

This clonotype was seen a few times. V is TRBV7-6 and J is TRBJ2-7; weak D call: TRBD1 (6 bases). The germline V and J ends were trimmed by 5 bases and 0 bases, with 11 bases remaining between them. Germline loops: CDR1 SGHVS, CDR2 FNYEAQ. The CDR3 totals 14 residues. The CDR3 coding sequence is TGTGCCAGCAGCCGGACAGAAAGCTCCTACGAGCAGTACTTC. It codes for CASSRTESSYEQYF.

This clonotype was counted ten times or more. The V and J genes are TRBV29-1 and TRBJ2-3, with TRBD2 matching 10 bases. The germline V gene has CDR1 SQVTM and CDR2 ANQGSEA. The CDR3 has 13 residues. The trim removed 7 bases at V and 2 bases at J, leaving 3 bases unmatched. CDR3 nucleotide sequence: TGCAGCGGTCTAGCGGGGGCCACAGATACGCAGTATTTT. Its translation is CSGLAGATDTQYF.

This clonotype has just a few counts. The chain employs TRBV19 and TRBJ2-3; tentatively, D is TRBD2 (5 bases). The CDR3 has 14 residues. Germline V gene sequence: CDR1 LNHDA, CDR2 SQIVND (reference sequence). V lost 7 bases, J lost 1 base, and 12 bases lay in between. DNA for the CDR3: TGTGCCAGTACTAGCACCCCCCGCACAGATACGCAGTATTTT. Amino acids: CASTSTPRTDTQYF.

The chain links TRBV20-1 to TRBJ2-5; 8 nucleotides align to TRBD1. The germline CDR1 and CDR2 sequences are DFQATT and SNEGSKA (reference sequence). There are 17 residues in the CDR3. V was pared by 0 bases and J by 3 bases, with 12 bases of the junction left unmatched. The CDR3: CSARDYLKGQAKETQYF. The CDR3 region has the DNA TGCAGTGCTAGAGATTATTTAAAGGGACAGGCGAAAGAGACCCAGTACTTC.

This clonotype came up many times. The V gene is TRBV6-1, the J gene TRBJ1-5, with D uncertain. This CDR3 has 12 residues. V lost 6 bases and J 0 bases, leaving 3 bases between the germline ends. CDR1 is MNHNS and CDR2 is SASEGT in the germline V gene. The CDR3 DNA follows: TGTGCCAGCAGGGATAGCAATCAGCCCCAGCATTTT. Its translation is CASRDSNQPQHF.

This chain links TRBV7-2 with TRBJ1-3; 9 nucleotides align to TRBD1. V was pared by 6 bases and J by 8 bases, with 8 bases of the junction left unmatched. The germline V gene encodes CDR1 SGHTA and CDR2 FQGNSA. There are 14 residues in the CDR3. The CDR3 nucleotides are TGTGCCAGCAGTCTCCGGGACAGGGCGCACACCATATATTTT. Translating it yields CASSLRDRAHTIYF.

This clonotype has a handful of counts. CDR3 loop: CASSLVGVYTEAFF. DNA of the CDR3: TGTGCCAGCAGCTTAGTTGGGGTATACACTGAAGCTTTCTTT. V and J are TRBV11-2 and TRBJ1-1; unclear D gene. This CDR3 is 14 amino acids long. Trimming took off 1 base at V and 3 bases at J, with 9 bases between the two ends. Germline CDR1 reads SGHAT; CDR2 reads FQNNGV. Supplemented by reference TRBV11-2 and TRBJ1-1, the full variable domain reads EAGVAQSPRYKIIEKRQSVAFWCNPISGHATLYWYQQILGQGPKLLIQFQNNGVVDDSQLPKDRFSAERLKGVDSTLKIQPAKLEDSAVYLCASSLVGVYTEAFFGQGTRLTVV.

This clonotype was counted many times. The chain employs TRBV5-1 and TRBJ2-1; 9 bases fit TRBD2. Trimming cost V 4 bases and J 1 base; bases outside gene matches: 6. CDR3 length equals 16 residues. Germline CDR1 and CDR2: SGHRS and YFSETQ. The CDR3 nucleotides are TGCGCCAGCAGCCTGACTAGCGGACCTTCCTACAATGAGCAGTTCTTC. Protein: CASSLTSGPSYNEQFF.

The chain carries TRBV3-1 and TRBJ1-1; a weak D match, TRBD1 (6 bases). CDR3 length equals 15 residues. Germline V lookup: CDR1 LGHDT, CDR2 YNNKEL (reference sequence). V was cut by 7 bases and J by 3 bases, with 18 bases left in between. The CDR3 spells CASNPSRGADTEAFF. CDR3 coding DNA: TGTGCCAGCAACCCGTCCCGGGGGGCGGACACTGAAGCTTTCTTT.